Listed here are 19 T cell receptor beta chains from one sample, sequenced in a study of shared clonotypes between healthy human individuals. The table came from immunoSEQ multiplex PCR; TCRdb's copy has only in-frame clones and leaves some out. Of about 1.1 million clones listed, 78% are singletons. Sequenced input: memory CD4+ T cells from PBMCs. As to subset: CD45RA-negative fraction. Receptors originate from a man younger than 35 in good health. Some clones in this sample may be carry-over from other donors' samples.

This rearrangement joins TRBV6-6 to TRBJ2-1; the match to TRBD2 covers 10 bases. This CDR3 has 16 amino acids. Germline assignment: CDR1 MNHNY and CDR2 SVGAGI (reference sequence). The V segment lost 2 bases and the J segment 5 bases; nucleotides outside the gene matches: 6. Here the CDR3 reads CASSYPSSGGDNEQFF. Written as DNA, the CDR3 is TGTGCCAGCAGTTACCCTTCAAGCGGGGGGGACAATGAGCAGTTCTTC.

As regards this clone: Different DNA sequences within this sample yield the same CDR3. This chain joins TRBV7-9 and TRBJ2-7, with D tentatively TRBD1 or TRBD2 (5 bases each). V lost 0 bases and J lost 5, with 8 bases in between. CDR3 size: 13 residues. Germline V CDR1 and CDR2: SEHNR, FQNEAQ (reference sequence). CDR3 amino acids: CASSLAPGHEQYF. The CDR3 region has the DNA TGTGCCAGCAGCTTAGCGCCGGGGCACGAGCAGTACTTC.

CDR3 loop: CASSLSGGAADTQYF. The DNA for the CDR3 is TGTGCCAGCAGTTTATCTGGCGGGGCCGCAGATACGCAGTATTTT. The chain has TRBV28 and TRBJ2-3; D may be TRBD2 (6 bases). Trimming took 1 base from V and 4 from J, leaving 12 bases between them. The germline V gene has CDR1 MDHEN and CDR2 SYDVKM. This CDR3 is built from 15 residues. Full variable domain (rest looked up from reference TRBV28 and TRBJ2-3): DVKVTQSSRYLVKRTGEKVFLECVQDMDHENMFWYRQDPGLGLRLIYFSYDVKMKEKGDIPEGYSVSREKKERFSLILESASTNQTSMYLCASSLSGGAADTQYFGPGTRLTVL.

Worth noting for this clone: A junction boundary mismatches the germline segment, possibly from a read error. This chain connects TRBV27 to TRBJ2-1; possibly TRBD2 for D (5 bases). CDR3 length: 12 residues. CDR1 MNHEY and CDR2 SMNVEV come from the germline V gene (reference sequence). The CDR3 nucleotides are TGTGCCAGCAGTCCAGATGCTAGCCCCCGAGTCTTC. It codes for CASSPDASPRVF.

Only a few counts were recorded for this clone. The J gene is TRBJ2-2, the V gene TRBV7-3; D is unresolved. The V gene's germline CDR1 is SGHTA and CDR2 FQGTGA. V was clipped by 4 bases and J by 7 bases, with 10 bases between them. The CDR3 length is 13 residues. The CDR3 protein is CASSSKSNGELFF. CDR3 in DNA: TGTGCCAGCAGCTCTAAAAGTAACGGGGAGCTGTTTTTT. Based on the CDR3 plus reference TRBV7-3 and TRBJ2-2, the full variable domain is GAGVSQTPSNKVTEKGKYVELRCDPISGHTALYWYRQSLGQGPEFLIYFQGTGAADDSGLPNDRFFAVRPEGSVSTLKIQRTERGDSAVYLCASSSKSNGELFFGEGSRLTVL.

The chain combines TRBV5-1 with TRBJ2-7; 11 bases match TRBD2. CDR1 is SGHRS and CDR2 is YFSETQ in the germline V gene. Trimming took 4 bases from V and 2 from J; bases not matched to a gene: 5. This CDR3 region has 15 residues. The chain's CDR3 is CASSEGLADPYEQYF. The CDR3 nucleotides are TGCGCCAGCAGCGAGGGACTAGCGGACCCCTACGAGCAGTACTTC.

The J gene is TRBJ2-1, the V gene TRBV10-3; TRBD2 matches 9 bases. V shed 3 bases, J shed 5 bases, and the junction held 8 bases outside the gene matches. Per germline, CDR1 ENHRY and CDR2 SYGVKD. This CDR3 region has 16 residues. CDR3 coding DNA: TGTGCCATCAGTGACTTTACTAGCGGGTCCAACAATGAGCAGTTCTTC. Translated, it gives CAISDFTSGSNNEQFF.

The rearrangement uses TRBV19 and TRBJ2-7; no firm D call. The V gene's germline CDR1 is LNHDA and CDR2 SQIVND (reference sequence). The CDR3 length is 15 residues. The V gene lost 3 bases and the J gene lost 2 bases, with 14 bases spanning the gap. Here the CDR3 reads CASSMRFGGPYEQYF. The DNA of the CDR3 is TGTGCCAGTAGTATGCGGTTTGGTGGTCCCTACGAGCAGTACTTC.

The rearrangement uses TRBV7-9 and TRBJ1-2; D is unresolved. There are 14 residues in the CDR3. Germline values: CDR1 SEHNR, CDR2 FQNEAQ (reference sequence). V lost 1 base and J 4 bases, leaving 10 bases between the germline ends. The CDR3 DNA reads TGTGCCAGCAGCTTAGATGGCGGTATCTATGGCTACACCTTC. It specifies CASSLDGGIYGYTF.

The chain employs TRBV5-8 and TRBJ2-5; D may be TRBD2 (6 bases). V shed 2 bases and J shed 0 bases, with 11 bases lying between them. The CDR3 has 15 residues. Germline-derived CDR1 and CDR2 are SGHTS and YDEGEE. The CDR3 spells CASSFLATYQETQYF. CDR3 in DNA: TGTGCCAGCAGCTTTCTAGCGACGTACCAAGAGACCCAGTACTTC.

The chain carries TRBV27 and TRBJ2-3; D remains ambiguous. The germline V and J ends were trimmed by 8 bases and 6 bases, with 6 bases remaining between them. The CDR3 spans 10 residues. Per germline, CDR1 MNHEY and CDR2 SMNVEV (reference sequence). The CDR3 coding sequence is TGTGCCAGCTCCCCTGATACGCAGTATTTT. Residues: CASSPDTQYF.

V and J are TRBV19 and TRBJ1-2; no definite D call. Germline loops: CDR1 LNHDA, CDR2 SQIVND (reference sequence). Trimming stripped 4 bases from V and 5 bases from J, with 17 bases between. This CDR3 has 15 residues. CDR3 protein: CASSRKIGGEYGYTF. In DNA form, the CDR3 reads TGTGCCAGTAGTAGAAAGATCGGTGGGGAGTATGGCTACACCTTC.

DNA of the CDR3: TGTGCCAGCTCGAACCTCCGACAGGGGGCGGACACTGAAGCTTTCTTT. Its protein is CASSNLRQGADTEAFF. The rearrangement links TRBV18 to TRBJ1-1, with TRBD1 matching 10 bases. The CDR3 totals 16 residues. Germline assignment: CDR1 KGHSH and CDR2 LQKENI. The V and J ends lost 6 bases and 3 bases, in that order; junction bases with no gene match: 10.

Worth noting for this clone: Distinct nucleotide sequences in the sample also encode this CDR3. The J gene is TRBJ2-3, the V gene TRBV5-1; TRBD1 matches 9 bases. From germline, CDR1 is SGHRS and CDR2 YFSETQ. This CDR3 has 16 amino acids. V was clipped by 0 bases and J by 6 bases; unmatched bases: 8. The DNA for the CDR3 is TGCGCCAGCAGCTTGGCCCCGGGACAGGGAACTGATACGCAGTATTTT. Its protein is CASSLAPGQGTDTQYF.

The gene calls are TRBV11-2 and TRBJ1-2; 7 bases are shared with TRBD1. The CDR3 runs 13 residues. V gave up 5 bases and J gave up 4 bases; unmatched junction bases: 4. Per germline, CDR1 SGHAT and CDR2 FQNNGV. Here the CDR3 reads CASSPGQFYGYTF. The DNA of the CDR3 is TGTGCCAGCAGCCCGGGACAGTTCTATGGCTACACCTTC.

This clone was seen a few times. The chain has TRBV28 and TRBJ1-2; 10 nucleotides agree with TRBD1. After removal of 5 bases from V and 4 bases from J, the junction contained 4 bases not matched to a gene. Germline CDR1 MDHEN, CDR2 SYDVKM. The CDR3 covers 14 residues. CDR3 coding DNA: TGTGCCAGCAGTGTCGACAGGGGGCTCTATGGCTACACCTTC. It is translated as CASSVDRGLYGYTF.

This clone was found once. The rearrangement links TRBV30 to TRBJ2-1; D is undetermined. Trimming left V 0 bases short and J 2 bases short, with 8 bases between. Germline V gives CDR1 GTSNPN, CDR2 SVGIG (reference sequence). CDR3 size: 14 residues. CDR3 DNA sequence: TGTGCCTGGAGTGTACCCCCGGCCTACAATGAGCAGTTCTTC. It yields the protein CAWSVPPAYNEQFF.

This clone was observed a few times. This chain joins TRBV11-2 and TRBJ2-7; D may be TRBD2 (5 bases). There are 12 residues in the CDR3. CDR1 SGHAT and CDR2 FQNNGV come from the germline V gene. The V end was cut by 8 bases, the J end by 3 bases, with 11 bases between. The CDR3 region is CASRRLHYEQYF. In nucleotides, the CDR3 is TGTGCCAGCCGGAGGCTACACTACGAGCAGTACTTC.

The rearrangement uses TRBV6-1 and TRBJ2-5, with unresolved D. CDR3 size: 14 residues. Germline values: CDR1 MNHNS, CDR2 SASEGT. V was cut by 7 bases and J by 0 bases, with 12 bases left in between. The chain's CDR3 is CASMGIIHQETQYF. The CDR3 DNA reads as TGTGCCAGCATGGGTATCATACACCAAGAGACCCAGTACTTC.